The next 2 T cell receptor beta chains were all read from a single sample in a study of blood T cell repertoires in COVID-19 (dated by TCRdb to 2019 to 2021). Library creation used the immunoSEQ multiplex PCR assay. TCRdb re-hosts the immuneACCESS table, in-frame sequences only. Its copies lack some clones; in the studies checked, an unresolved V gene accounts for under half of them, and the cause for the rest is not known. For this sample the table gives a few hundred thousand clones, of which roughly four fifths were detected only once. The ten largest make up 5.1% of the sample. Sequencing was done on a sample of PBMCs or T cells enriched from blood (not recorded which). These receptors all come from a woman in her forties or fifties who had recovered from COVID-19.

This rearrangement joins TRBV7-3 to TRBJ2-7, with unresolved D. V was shortened by 5 bases and J by 4 bases, with 9 bases between the two germline ends. Germline assignment: CDR1 SGHTA and CDR2 FQGTGA. The CDR3 covers 12 residues. The CDR3 nucleotides read TGTGCCAGCAGCGGTAGGAGATACGAGCAGTACTTC. This encodes CASSGRRYEQYF.

V is TRBV11-3 and J is TRBJ2-1; TRBD2 agrees at 7 bases. From germline, CDR1 is SGHNT and CDR2 YENEEA. J was trimmed by 2 bases and V by 1 base; bases with no gene match: 8. This CDR3 region has 17 residues. CDR3 sequence: CASSLASTGLPYNEQFF. In DNA form, the CDR3 reads TGTGCCAGCAGCTTAGCGTCGACGGGACTACCCTACAATGAGCAGTTCTTC.